These 10 T cell receptor beta chains were all obtained from the same sample, sequenced in a study of CD8 T cells in ankylosing spondylitis. TCRdb fed the 5' RACE reads into MiXCR, producing one record per CDR3 protein. Among approximately 220,000 distinct CDR3 sequences listed, about 10% were seen once. Sample: blood, either unsorted or a sorted T cell fraction (not recorded which). Receptors originate from a male donor with ankylosing spondylitis or in good health (not recorded which).

At least ten counts were recorded for this clonotype. Mismatch with germline at one junction end may stem from a read error. This chain uses TRBV7-7 with TRBJ2-3, with D possibly being TRBD2 (5 bases). This CDR3 is built from 15 residues. Germline V CDR1 and CDR2: SSHAT, FNYEAQ (reference sequence). The CDR3 protein is CASSLRGNAADTQYF. In nucleotides, the CDR3 is TGTGCTAGCAGCTTAAGAGGGAATGCGGCAGATACGCAGTATTTT.

The chain couples TRBV30 to TRBJ1-3, with no clear D. The V end lost 5 bases, the J end lost 0 bases, and 14 bases lay between the germline ends. The CDR3 extends over 15 amino acids. Germline V gives CDR1 GTSNPN, CDR2 SVGIG (reference sequence). The CDR3, as DNA: TGTGCCTGGGGGATGAGCCGCATCTCTGGAAACACCATATATTTT. It specifies CAWGMSRISGNTIYF. The full variable domain, rest sourced from reference TRBV30 and TRBJ1-3, is SQTIHQWPATLVQPVGSPLSLECTVEGTSNPNLYWYRQAAGRGLQLLFYSVGIGQISSEVPQNLSASRPQDRQFILSSKKLLLSDSGFYLCAWGMSRISGNTIYFGEGSWLTVV.

Written as DNA, the CDR3 is TGTGCCAGCAGCCCGGGTCCCGGGGAGCTGTTTTTT. The encoded protein is CASSPGPGELFF. The chain links TRBV3-1 to TRBJ2-2; no reliable D call. The CDR3 is made up of 12 amino acids. Germline V gene data show CDR1 as LGHDT and CDR2 as YNNKEL (reference sequence). Trimming removed 4 bases at V and 6 bases at J, with 6 bases between.

This clonotype was seen many times. This chain joins TRBV3-1 and TRBJ1-1; tentative D call: TRBD1 (6 bases). CDR3 length: 14 amino acids. The germline V and J ends were trimmed by 4 bases and 0 bases, with 9 bases remaining between them. The germline V gene encodes CDR1 LGHDT and CDR2 YNNKEL (reference sequence). The CDR3 DNA reads as TGTGCCAGCAGCCTAAACAGGGTGAACACTGAAGCTTTCTTT. Its translation: CASSLNRVNTEAFF.

The rearrangement joins TRBV7-2 to TRBJ1-1, with D tentatively TRBD1 (6 bases). The CDR3 is 15 residues long. Looked up from germline, CDR1 is SGHTA and CDR2 is FQGNSA. The V end was cut by 3 bases, the J end by 5 bases, with 16 bases between. CDR3 in DNA: TGTGCCAGCAGCTTCACAGGGACTTCGGTGACTGAAGCTTTCTTT. Translating gives CASSFTGTSVTEAFF.

This clonotype was seen a few times. In DNA form, the CDR3 reads TGTGCCAGCAGCCCGACAGTAGCCACCGGGGAGCTGTTTTTT. Its translation: CASSPTVATGELFF. The rearrangement uses TRBV7-9 and TRBJ2-2, with D possibly being TRBD1 (5 bases). The CDR3 is 14 residues long. Trimming pared 5 bases from V and 4 bases from J, leaving 11 bases between. Germline assignment: CDR1 SEHNR and CDR2 FQNEAQ (reference sequence).

Many counts were recorded for this clonotype. The chain combines TRBV11-2 with TRBJ2-2; no clear D. V lost 7 bases to trimming and J lost 9 bases, with 12 bases between them. The CDR3 spans 12 residues. The V gene's germline CDR1 is SGHAT and CDR2 FQNNGV. The CDR3 loop reads CASTLEPRELFF. The DNA of the CDR3 is TGTGCCAGCACCCTAGAACCTAGGGAGCTGTTTTTT.

The genes are TRBV5-3 and TRBJ2-5; 11 nucleotides line up with TRBD2. TRBV5-3 is flagged as an ORF with uncertain function. J lost 4 bases, V lost 4 bases, and 3 bases had no gene match. There are 14 residues in the CDR3. For the CDR3, the DNA is TGTGCCAGAAGCCCGGGACTAGCGGCAGAGACCCAGTACTTC. Protein: CARSPGLAAETQYF.

This clonotype was detected ten times or more. The V gene is TRBV7-2, the J gene TRBJ2-1; D remains ambiguous. Germline V gene sequence: CDR1 SGHTA, CDR2 FQGNSA. The CDR3 length is 13 residues. V was clipped by 5 bases and J by 8 bases, with 13 bases between them. The CDR3 coding sequence is TGTGCCAGCAGCCCTTCGTGGGGTGATGAGCAGTTCTTC. Translation gives CASSPSWGDEQFF.

The V call is TRBV4-2, the J call TRBJ2-4; 7 bases match TRBD1. Germline V CDR1 and CDR2: LGHNA, YNFKEQ. The ends lost 0 bases at V and 6 bases at J; junction bases unmatched: 5. The CDR3 length is 15 residues. CDR3 region: CASSQETNRGNIQYF. The CDR3, as DNA: TGTGCCAGCAGCCAAGAGACCAACAGGGGAAACATTCAGTACTTC.